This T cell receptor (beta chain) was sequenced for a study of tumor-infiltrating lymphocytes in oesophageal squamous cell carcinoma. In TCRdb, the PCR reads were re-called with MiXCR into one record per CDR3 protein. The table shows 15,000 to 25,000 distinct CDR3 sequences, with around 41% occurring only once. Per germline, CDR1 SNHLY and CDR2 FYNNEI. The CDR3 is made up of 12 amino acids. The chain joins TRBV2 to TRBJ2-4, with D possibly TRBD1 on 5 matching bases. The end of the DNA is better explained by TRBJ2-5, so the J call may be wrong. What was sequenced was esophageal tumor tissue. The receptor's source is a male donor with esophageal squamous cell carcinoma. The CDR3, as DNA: TGTGCCGGGTCCCGACAGTCGGAGACCCAGTACTTC. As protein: CAGSRQSETQYF.